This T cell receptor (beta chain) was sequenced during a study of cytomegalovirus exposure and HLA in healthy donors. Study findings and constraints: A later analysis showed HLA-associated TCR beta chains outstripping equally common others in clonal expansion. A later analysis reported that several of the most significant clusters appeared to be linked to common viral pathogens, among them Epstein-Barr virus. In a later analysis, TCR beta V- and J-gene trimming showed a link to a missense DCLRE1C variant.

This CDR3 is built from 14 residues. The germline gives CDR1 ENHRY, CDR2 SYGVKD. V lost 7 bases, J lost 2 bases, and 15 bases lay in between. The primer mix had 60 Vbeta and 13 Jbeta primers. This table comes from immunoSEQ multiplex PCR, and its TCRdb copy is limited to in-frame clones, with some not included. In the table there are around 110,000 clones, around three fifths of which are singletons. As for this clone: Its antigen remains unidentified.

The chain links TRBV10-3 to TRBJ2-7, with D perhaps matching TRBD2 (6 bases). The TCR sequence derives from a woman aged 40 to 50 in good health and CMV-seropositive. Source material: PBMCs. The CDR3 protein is CAIKSSGSTYEQYF. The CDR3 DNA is TGTGCCATCAAAAGTAGCGGATCTACCTACGAGCAGTACTTC.